This T cell receptor (beta chain) derives from a study of radiotherapy plus CTLA-4 blockade in lung cancer listed by TCRdb under 2018. In terms of the full investigation: Among enrolled patients, roughly 17% had an objective response and 30% to 40% reached disease control. Overall study outcomes, separate from this receptor: The strongest predictors of response were reported to be early dynamic shifts in blood T cell clones along with a rise in serum interferon-beta following radiation. After treatment with radiotherapy and ipilimumab, TCR clones that came from tumors expanded in the peripheral blood.

The study evaluated CTLA-4 blockade (ipilimumab) given together with focal radiation therapy in patients who had chemo-refractory metastatic non-small-cell lung cancer. The CDR3 sequence holds 13 residues, the cysteine and phenylalanine included. Only the CDR3 portion is preserved as DNA: 39 bases, with reading frame beginning at the first base. The CDR1 and CDR2 encoded by the germline V gene are SGDLS and YYNGEE. V drops 0 bases and J drops 5 bases, leaving 8 bases in between. About this clone: Its antigen is unknown. No per-base quality is available; no much larger clone lies one base away.

The library was produced with the immunoSEQ multiplex PCR assay. Sourced from immuneACCESS, this table was stored by TCRdb with only in-frame sequences that have V and J called. A share of the clones is absent; for the studies checked, an unresolved V gene accounts for under half, and the remainder has no known explanation. In this sample the table shows roughly 75,000 clones, 60% to 85% of which occur a single time. The ten top clones hold 20% to 25% of the sample. The sequence was collected from a human donor with non-small cell lung cancer whose response to radiotherapy plus ipilimumab could not be evaluated. Some clones in this sample may be carry-over from other donors' samples. The specimen was peripheral blood, collected from a patient treated with radiotherapy plus ipilimumab. The chain was built from TRBV9 and TRBJ1-1, and TRBD1 may be the D gene, going by 5 matching bases. The nucleotides are TGTGCCAGCAGCGTAGGGACAAGGACTGAAGCTTTCTTT. The encoded protein is CASSVGTRTEAFF.